The next 30 T cell receptor beta chains were all read from a single sample in a study of vaccination effects on CD4 cells after COVID-19. No antigen is known for these receptors. The method was immunoSEQ multiplex PCR; TCRdb's version includes in-frame clones alone and lacks a portion of them. Counted here are 45,000 to 60,000 clones, 76% occurring once; the ten biggest clones make up approximately 12%. Culture proceeded for 10 days, and CD4+ T cells were then isolated. The sample consisted of CD4+ T cells from PBMCs cultured without peptide, taken before COVID-19 vaccination. The receptors come from a human donor who had a prior SARS-CoV-2 infection.

The chain carries TRBV30 and TRBJ2-5, with D possibly matching TRBD2 (6 bases). CDR3 length equals 12 residues. The V gene lost 3 bases and the J gene lost 4 bases, with 9 bases spanning the gap. Germline assignment: CDR1 GTSNPN and CDR2 SVGIG (reference sequence). The CDR3 spells CAWSDGGETQYF. DNA of the CDR3: TGTGCCTGGAGCGACGGGGGAGAGACCCAGTACTTC.

This chain joins TRBV18 and TRBJ1-2; D perhaps matches TRBD1 (6 bases). The CDR3 has 14 amino acids. V lost 4 bases and J 6 bases, leaving 15 bases between the germline ends. CDR1 and CDR2 (germline): KGHSH, LQKENI. As DNA, the CDR3 is TGTGCCAGCTCACTATCCCGACAGGACGATGGCTACACCTTC. Its protein is CASSLSRQDDGYTF.

The V gene is TRBV11-2, the J gene TRBJ1-4; D may be TRBD1 (5 bases). The CDR3 is 14 amino acids. Germline-derived CDR1 and CDR2 are SGHAT and FQNNGV. Trimming pared 5 bases from V and 5 bases from J, leaving 12 bases between. CDR3 in amino acids: CASSPLGGNEKLFF. The CDR3 DNA is TGTGCCAGCAGCCCCTTGGGGGGAAATGAAAAACTGTTTTTT.

The J gene is TRBJ2-1, the V gene TRBV7-9, with 9 nucleotides matching TRBD2. The CDR3 is 15 amino acids. V trimming: 1 base; J trimming: 3 bases; junction bases outside the gene matches: 1. From germline, CDR1 is SEHNR and CDR2 FQNEAQ (reference sequence). This CDR3 is CASSLVSGGYNEQFF. The CDR3 region has the DNA TGTGCCAGCAGCTTAGTTAGCGGGGGCTACAATGAGCAGTTCTTC. Drawing the rest from reference TRBV7-9 and TRBJ2-1, the complete variable domain is DTGVSQNPRHKITKRGQNVTFRCDPISEHNRLYWYRQTLGQGPEFLTYFQNEAQLEKSRLLSDRFSAERPKGSFSTLEIQRTEQGDSAMYLCASSLVSGGYNEQFFGPGTRLTVL.

This chain links TRBV19 with TRBJ1-6, with 7 nucleotides matching TRBD1. The junction had 4 bases not matched to a gene; V was cut back by 1 base and J by 7 bases. Germline CDR1 is LNHDA and CDR2 is SQIVND (reference sequence). This CDR3 contains 15 residues. The CDR3, as DNA: TGTGCCAGTAGTATAGGCGGGACAGCCAATTCACCCCTCCACTTT. Its translation: CASSIGGTANSPLHF.

In this sample, this clone turned up once. The J gene is TRBJ2-1, the V gene TRBV21-1; whether TRBD2, the table's D call, matches the DNA was not checked. TRBV21-1 represents a pseudogene. This CDR3 is 18 amino acids long. For the CDR3, the DNA is TGTGCCAGCAAAGCCCCTTGGTCTAGCGGGAGTTTAAGCAATGAGCAGTTCTTC. This sequence encodes CASKAPWSSGSLSNEQFF.

V and J are TRBV28 and TRBJ2-6, with D possibly TRBD2 on 5 matching bases. V lost 1 base and J lost 0, with 13 bases in between. The CDR3 has 18 amino acids. CDR1 is MDHEN and CDR2 is SYDVKM in the germline V gene. The CDR3 loop reads CASSLLAGRYSGANVLTF. CDR3 coding DNA: TGTGCCAGCAGTTTATTGGCGGGCCGATACTCTGGGGCCAACGTCCTGACTTTC.

The CDR3 loop is CASSNRPGSYEQYF. In DNA, the CDR3 is TGTGCCAGCAGCAACAGGCCAGGATCCTACGAGCAGTACTTC. The chain carries TRBV9 and TRBJ2-7; D perhaps matches TRBD1 (5 bases). Per the germline V gene, CDR1 is SGDLS and CDR2 is YYNGEE. V dropped 4 bases and J dropped 1 base, with 12 bases sitting between them. The CDR3 sequence is 14 residues long.

The chain employs TRBV5-6 and TRBJ2-5, with D perhaps TRBD2 (6 bases). V dropped 1 base and J dropped 9 bases, with 13 bases sitting between them. The CDR3 spans 13 residues. CDR1 SGHDT and CDR2 YYEEEE come from the germline V gene. CDR3 bases: TGTGCCAGCAGCTTGATCTACGGAGGGGCCCAGTACTTC. Translated: CASSLIYGGAQYF.

This clone was found a few times. V usage is TRBV7-9 and J usage is TRBJ1-2, with no clear D. The CDR3 has 14 residues. Germline CDR1 SEHNR, CDR2 FQNEAQ (reference sequence). Trimming shortened V by 5 bases and J by 3 bases, and 13 bases separated the two germline ends. DNA of the CDR3: TGTGCCAGCAGCCGGGGTCCTGGGGACTATGGCTACACCTTC. The encoded protein is CASSRGPGDYGYTF.

In DNA form, the CDR3 reads TGCGCCAGCAGCTTGGCCGTGCGGGGGGGTGATTCACCCCTCCACTTT. It encodes CASSLAVRGGDSPLHF. V gene TRBV5-1 combines with J gene TRBJ1-6, with a weak D call TRBD1 (5 bases). Germline CDR1 is SGHRS and CDR2 is YFSETQ. The CDR3 loop spans 16 amino acids. V lost 0 bases, J lost 8 bases, and 15 bases lay in between.

This rearrangement joins TRBV11-3 to TRBJ2-7, with 13 positions matching TRBD2. CDR1 and CDR2 from the germline V gene are SGHNT and YENEEA. J gave up 4 bases and V 5 bases, and 5 bases lay outside the gene matches. The CDR3 extends over 15 amino acids. The CDR3 bases are TGTGCCAGCAGCACCCGGACTAGCGGGAGTTACGAGCAGTACTTC. Its translation: CASSTRTSGSYEQYF.

V is TRBV18 and J is TRBJ2-1, with 13 bases aligning to TRBD2. The germline V gene encodes CDR1 KGHSH and CDR2 LQKENI. The CDR3 sequence is 17 residues long. V shed 3 bases and J 8 bases; nucleotides not matched to a gene: 10. CDR3 residues: CASSPLIGLAGVHEQFF. The CDR3 DNA follows: TGTGCCAGCTCACCGCTTATTGGACTAGCGGGAGTACATGAGCAGTTCTTC.

V and J are TRBV5-1 and TRBJ1-2; no firm D call. Germline V lookup: CDR1 SGHRS, CDR2 YFSETQ. This CDR3 has 12 amino acids. The V end was cut by 4 bases, the J end by 7 bases, with 11 bases between. The CDR3 nucleotides read TGCGCCAGCAGCCCGGGTGCCAGTGGCTACACCTTC. It encodes CASSPGASGYTF.

This clone appeared a single time. This chain joins TRBV3-1 (or the pseudogene TRBV3-2) and TRBJ2-7; 7 bases fit TRBD1. Germline V gene data show CDR1 as LGHDT and CDR2 as YNNKEL (reference sequence). With V trimmed by 0 bases and J by 3 bases, 8 bases remained unmatched. CDR3 length: 16 amino acids. The CDR3 DNA follows: TGTGCCAGCAGCCAAGATCTGAGACAGGGTAGCTACGAGCAGTACTTC. Amino acid sequence: CASSQDLRQGSYEQYF.

This chain links TRBV5-6 with TRBJ2-7; D call uncertain. The ends were cut back, 1 base at V and 3 bases at J, with 17 bases in the middle. From germline, CDR1 is SGHDT and CDR2 YYEEEE. The CDR3 covers 16 residues. In nucleotides, the CDR3 is TGTGCCAGCAGCTTGTTGGCTTCCCCCCCAAACTACGAGCAGTACTTC. Translated: CASSLLASPPNYEQYF.

The chain employs TRBV7-9 and TRBJ2-2, with 8 positions matching TRBD2. V shed 5 bases and J 1 base; nucleotides not matched to a gene: 3. CDR3 length: 15 amino acids. Germline values: CDR1 SEHNR, CDR2 FQNEAQ (reference sequence). This CDR3 is CASSTGGRNTGELFF. The CDR3 bases are TGTGCCAGCAGCACGGGAGGGCGGAACACCGGGGAGCTGTTTTTT.

This sequence joins TRBV6-5 and TRBJ2-2; D is perhaps TRBD2 (5 bases). Germline V gene lookup returns CDR1 MNHEY and CDR2 SVGAGI. The CDR3 contains 14 residues. Trimming removed 5 bases at V and 3 bases at J, with 10 bases between. The CDR3 spells CASSPAVYTGELFF. In DNA, the CDR3 is TGTGCCAGCAGTCCAGCGGTATACACCGGGGAGCTGTTTTTT.

V and J are TRBV5-1 and TRBJ2-1; D possibly corresponds to TRBD2 (6 bases). V shed 4 bases and J shed 4 bases, with 18 bases lying between them. This CDR3 contains 16 residues. Germline V gene data show CDR1 as SGHRS and CDR2 as YFSETQ. CDR3 nucleotide sequence: TGCGCCAGCAGCCACCTAGTCGGGAGAGCGTACAATGAGCAGTTCTTC. It codes for CASSHLVGRAYNEQFF. Based on the CDR3 plus reference TRBV5-1 and TRBJ2-1, the full variable domain is KAGVTQTPRYLIKTRGQQVTLSCSPISGHRSVSWYQQTPGQGLQFLFEYFSETQRNKGNFPGRFSGRQFSNSRSEMNVSTLELGDSALYLCASSHLVGRAYNEQFFGPGTRLTVL.

This sequence joins TRBV10-3 and TRBJ1-1, with D perhaps TRBD1 (5 bases). CDR3 length equals 13 residues. CDR1 and CDR2 from the germline V gene are ENHRY and SYGVKD. Trimming removed 4 bases from V and 4 bases from J, with 10 bases in between. The chain's CDR3 is CAISGGRGTEAFF. The CDR3 DNA reads as TGTGCCATCAGTGGGGGGAGGGGCACTGAAGCTTTCTTT.

This rearrangement joins TRBV10-3 to TRBJ2-7; 11 nucleotides align to TRBD2. The CDR3 runs to 14 residues. CDR1 and CDR2 from the germline V gene are ENHRY and SYGVKD. Trimming took 8 bases from V and 7 from J; bases not matched to a gene: 10. In DNA form, the CDR3 reads TGTGCCATCCAGGGGACTAGCGGTCCGGGAGAGCAGTACTTC. Amino acid sequence: CAIQGTSGPGEQYF.

V and J are TRBV11-1 and TRBJ2-1, with 8 nucleotides matching TRBD2. J lost 1 base, V lost 3 bases, and 2 bases had no gene match. Looked up from germline, CDR1 is SGHAT and CDR2 is FQDESV (reference sequence). The CDR3 runs to 15 residues. CDR3: CASSFQRESYNEQFF. The DNA for the CDR3 is TGTGCCAGCAGCTTTCAGCGGGAGTCCTACAATGAGCAGTTCTTC.

The chain is built from TRBV12-3 or TRBV12-4 and TRBJ2-3; D gene ambiguous. V lost 7 bases to trimming and J lost 0 bases, with 5 bases between them. CDR3 length equals 12 residues. CDR3 sequence (DNA): TGTGCCAGCATTCCTAGCACAGATACGCAGTATTTT. It is translated as CASIPSTDTQYF.

This chain joins TRBV28 and TRBJ1-5; D is unclear. The CDR3 extends over 15 amino acids. V was shortened by 3 bases and J by 4 bases, with 13 bases between the two germline ends. Germline-derived CDR1 and CDR2 are MDHEN and SYDVKM. Here the CDR3 reads CASSFFGVGNQPQHF. The CDR3, as DNA: TGTGCCAGCAGTTTCTTCGGCGTGGGGAATCAGCCCCAGCATTTT.

The rearrangement links TRBV4-1 to TRBJ2-3, with 11 bases that match TRBD2. The CDR3 covers 18 residues. The V gene end was trimmed by 4 bases and the J gene end by 1 base; junction bases not matched to a gene: 10. The V gene's germline CDR1 is MGHRA and CDR2 YSYEKL. CDR3 DNA: TGCGCCAGCAGCCGATCAATGTTAGCGGGGGGGCGCACAGATACGCAGTATTTT. This sequence encodes CASSRSMLAGGRTDTQYF.

The rearrangement uses TRBV5-5 and TRBJ2-2; 7 nucleotides line up with TRBD1. The trim removed 4 bases at V and 7 bases at J, leaving 13 bases unmatched. CDR1 and CDR2 from the germline V gene are SGHKS and YYEKEE (reference sequence). The CDR3 runs 16 residues. CDR3 sequence: CASSRMGLTGVGELFF. DNA of the CDR3: TGTGCCAGCAGCCGCATGGGGCTAACAGGGGTCGGGGAGCTGTTTTTT.

This sequence joins TRBV6-1 and TRBJ1-6; D might be TRBD1 (6 bases). Trimming pared 2 bases from V and 9 bases from J, leaving 8 bases between. The CDR3 sequence is 13 residues long. CDR1 is MNHNS and CDR2 is SASEGT in the germline V gene. CDR3 amino acids: CASSEYRVSPLHF. CDR3 DNA: TGTGCCAGCAGTGAATACAGGGTTTCACCCCTCCACTTT.

On this clone itself: The junction departs from germline at one end; a sequencing error may be responsible. V and J are TRBV7-7 and TRBJ2-5; 12 bases fit TRBD2. Germline CDR1 and CDR2: SSHAT and FNYEAQ (reference sequence). The CDR3 runs to 18 residues. The CDR3 is CASSLDGGLAGAQETQYF. The CDR3 nucleotides are TGTGCTAGCAGCTTAGACGGGGGACTAGCGGGCGCCCAAGAGACCCAGTACTTC.

The chain is built from TRBV2 and TRBJ2-1; maybe TRBD1 (5 bases). Germline CDR1 and CDR2: SNHLY and FYNNEI. This CDR3 spans 14 amino acids. V gave up 6 bases and J gave up 5 bases, with 14 bases separating them. The DNA for the CDR3 is TGTGCCAGCAGCAGGGCCATGCTGGACAATGAGCAGTTCTTC. Protein product: CASSRAMLDNEQFF.

This chain links TRBV18 with TRBJ2-3; 9 nucleotides match TRBD1. This CDR3 has 16 residues. The trim removed 6 bases at V and 2 bases at J, leaving 9 bases unmatched. Germline CDR1 KGHSH, CDR2 LQKENI. In DNA form, the CDR3 reads TGTGCCAGCTCTCCGGCCGGGACAGGGTTCACAGATACGCAGTATTTT. Amino acids: CASSPAGTGFTDTQYF. The full variable domain, its missing parts supplied by reference TRBV18 and TRBJ2-3, is NAGVMQNPRHLVRRRGQEARLRCSPMKGHSHVYWYRQLPEEGLKFMVYLQKENIIDESGMPKERFSAEFPKEGPSILRIQQVVRGDSAAYFCASSPAGTGFTDTQYFGPGTRLTVL.